A single sample is the source of the 27 T cell receptor beta chains below, sequenced in a study of cytomegalovirus exposure and HLA in healthy donors. Method: immunoSEQ multiplex PCR; TCRdb's copy keeps in-frame clones and lacks some. The repertoire holds 120,000 or so clones, with around nine tenths as singletons. Source material: PBMCs. The receptors originated from a man under 40 in good health and CMV-seronegative.

This chain uses TRBV9 with TRBJ2-2; tentatively, D is TRBD2 (5 bases). This CDR3 spans 16 amino acids. Germline V lookup: CDR1 SGDLS, CDR2 YYNGEE. V shed 0 bases and J shed 2 bases, with 11 bases lying between them. The CDR3 nucleotides are TGTGCCAGCAGCGTAGCGGGCGGGCTTAACACCGGGGAGCTGTTTTTT. As protein: CASSVAGGLNTGELFF. Combining the CDR3 with reference TRBV9 and TRBJ2-2 gives the whole variable domain DSGVTQTPKHLITATGQRVTLRCSPRSGDLSVYWYQQSLDQGLQFLIQYYNGEERAKGNILERFSAQQFPDLHSELNLSSLELGDSALYFCASSVAGGLNTGELFFGEGSRLTVL.

The V call is TRBV5-1, the J call TRBJ2-2; 10 positions match TRBD1. The CDR3 contains 15 residues. Looked up from germline, CDR1 is SGHRS and CDR2 is YFSETQ. Trimming removed 6 bases from V and 7 bases from J; junction bases left unmatched: 9. DNA of the CDR3: TGCGCCAGCATCTGGGAGACAGGGGGCATCGGGGAGCTGTTTTTT. Translated, it gives CASIWETGGIGELFF.

The chain carries TRBV5-6 and TRBJ1-5; D might be TRBD1 (6 bases). CDR1 and CDR2 (germline): SGHDT, YYEEEE. This CDR3 is 14 amino acids long. V was pared by 3 bases and J by 4 bases, with 11 bases between. Here the CDR3 DNA reads TGTGCCAGCAGCTCCGGACAGATGAATCAGCCCCAGCATTTT. Its translation: CASSSGQMNQPQHF.

The chain is built from TRBV6-6 and TRBJ2-7; D call uncertain. CDR3 size: 13 residues. Per the germline V gene, CDR1 is MNHNY and CDR2 is SVGAGI (reference sequence). Trimming removed 6 bases from V and 6 bases from J, with 15 bases in between. The CDR3 reads CASSPGPAGEQYF. CDR3 sequence (DNA): TGTGCCAGCAGCCCTGGGCCGGCCGGCGAGCAGTACTTC.

The chain combines TRBV19 with TRBJ2-5; 10 bases line up with TRBD2. The CDR3 spans 16 residues. Germline values: CDR1 LNHDA, CDR2 SQIVND (reference sequence). V trimming: 5 bases; J trimming: 2 bases; junction bases outside the gene matches: 8. CDR3 nucleotides: TGTGCCAGTAGTGTACTAGCGGGACCCGAACAAGAGACCCAGTACTTC. Translation: CASSVLAGPEQETQYF.

The chain is built from TRBV9 and TRBJ1-1; TRBD1 aligns across 7 bases. Germline CDR1 and CDR2: SGDLS and YYNGEE. Trimming removed 4 bases from V and 6 bases from J; junction bases left unmatched: 9. The CDR3 runs to 14 residues. This CDR3 reads CASSPRRGSAEAFF. The DNA of the CDR3 is TGTGCCAGCAGCCCGCGCAGGGGGTCCGCTGAAGCTTTCTTT.

The chain combines TRBV7-2 with TRBJ2-7; TRBD1 might be the D (5 bases). Per the germline V gene, CDR1 is SGHTA and CDR2 is FQGNSA. The ends were cut back, 7 bases at V and 4 bases at J, with 14 bases in the middle. The CDR3 covers 13 residues. The CDR3 sequence: CASTTGPPYEQYF. The CDR3 region has the DNA TGTGCCAGCACAACAGGACCCCCATACGAGCAGTACTTC.

The chain combines TRBV19 with TRBJ1-5, with TRBD1 matching over 7 bases. The CDR3 is 16 amino acids. Looked up from germline, CDR1 is LNHDA and CDR2 is SQIVND (reference sequence). V lost 5 bases and J lost 2; bases outside the gene matches: 9. The CDR3: CASSAQGSDGNQPQHF. CDR3 nucleotides: TGTGCCAGTAGTGCACAGGGGAGTGACGGCAATCAGCCCCAGCATTTT.

This clone was detected a few times. The chain couples TRBV7-2 to TRBJ2-5, with 11 bases aligning to TRBD2. V dropped 1 base and J dropped 2; count of bases not matched to a gene: 6. Germline V gene sequence: CDR1 SGHTA, CDR2 FQGNSA. The CDR3 contains 17 residues. The CDR3 loop is CASSLGLTSGRQETQYF. CDR3 DNA: TGTGCCAGCAGCTTAGGATTAACTAGCGGGAGACAAGAGACCCAGTACTTC.

The genes are TRBV5-4 and TRBJ1-5, with TRBD1 identical over 7 bases. V was clipped by 0 bases and J by 7 bases; unmatched bases: 7. Germline CDR1 and CDR2: SGHNT and YYREEE (reference sequence). The CDR3 consists of 15 residues. The CDR3 DNA reads TGTGCCAGCAGCTTGGGGGGACAGAGGGCACAGCCCCAGCATTTT. This gives the protein CASSLGGQRAQPQHF.

This sequence joins TRBV7-6 and TRBJ1-3, with D possibly being TRBD1 (5 bases). Per germline, CDR1 SGHVS and CDR2 FNYEAQ. CDR3 length: 15 residues. Trimming pared 5 bases from V and 0 bases from J, leaving 11 bases between. The CDR3 loop is CASSGGTDSGNTIYF. CDR3 nucleotide sequence: TGTGCCAGCAGCGGAGGGACCGACTCTGGAAACACCATATATTTT. Filled out from reference TRBV7-6 and TRBJ1-3, the complete variable domain reads GAGVSQSPRYKVTKRGQDVALRCDPISGHVSLYWYRQALGQGPEFLTYFNYEAQQDKSGLPNDRFSAERPEGSISTLTIQRTEQRDSAMYRCASSGGTDSGNTIYFGEGSWLTVV.

The chain recombines TRBV11-3 with TRBJ2-1, with 8 bases identical to TRBD2. Unmatched junction bases numbered 9, after V lost 5 bases and J lost 3 bases. This CDR3 contains 16 residues. Germline V gene sequence: CDR1 SGHNT, CDR2 YENEEA. The CDR3 region is CASSGRAGASYNEQFF. In DNA, the CDR3 is TGTGCCAGCAGCGGACGAGCGGGAGCTAGCTACAATGAGCAGTTCTTC. Combining the CDR3 with reference TRBV11-3 and TRBJ2-1 gives the whole variable domain EAGVVQSPRYKIIEKKQPVAFWCNPISGHNTLYWYLQNLGQGPELLIRYENEEAVDDSQLPKDRFSAERLKGVDSTLKIQPAELGDSAVYLCASSGRAGASYNEQFFGPGTRLTVL.

The chain links TRBV7-9 to TRBJ2-5; TRBD2 agrees at 9 bases. The CDR3 loop spans 15 amino acids. Germline CDR1 is SEHNR and CDR2 is FQNEAQ (reference sequence). V trimming: 5 bases; J trimming: 9 bases; junction bases outside the gene matches: 13. The CDR3 coding sequence is TGTGCCAGCAGCACGCCCGGGGTTAGCGGGAGTGCCCAGTACTTC. It encodes CASSTPGVSGSAQYF.

The V gene is TRBV11-2, the J gene TRBJ1-1; TRBD1 aligns across 7 bases. CDR3 size: 13 residues. V was clipped by 2 bases and J by 5 bases; unmatched bases: 2. The V gene's germline CDR1 is SGHAT and CDR2 FQNNGV. CDR3 DNA: TGTGCCAGCAGCTTAATACAGGGGACTGAAGCTTTCTTT. Protein: CASSLIQGTEAFF.

The chain joins TRBV6-5 to TRBJ2-7; 14 bases align to TRBD2. Trimming at V came to 2 bases and at J to 6 bases, leaving 6 bases not matched to a gene. The germline V gene has CDR1 MNHEY and CDR2 SVGAGI. The CDR3 totals 16 residues. Here the CDR3 reads CASSYGLAGGGGEQYF. CDR3 in DNA: TGTGCCAGCAGTTACGGACTAGCGGGAGGAGGAGGCGAGCAGTACTTC.

V usage is TRBV5-4 and J usage is TRBJ2-5, with 9 bases aligning to TRBD1. The length of the CDR3 is 15 residues. From germline, CDR1 is SGHNT and CDR2 YYREEE (reference sequence). The junction had 7 bases not matched to a gene; V was cut back by 4 bases and J by 3 bases. The CDR3 here is CASSPGTGLKETQYF. The CDR3 bases are TGTGCCAGCAGCCCGGGGACAGGGCTTAAAGAGACCCAGTACTTC.

The rearrangement uses TRBV25-1 and TRBJ1-6; D call uncertain. Germline CDR1 MGHDK, CDR2 SYGVNS. The length of the CDR3 is 15 residues. The V gene lost 0 bases and the J gene lost 7 bases, with 10 bases spanning the gap. CDR3 in DNA: TGTGCCAGCAGTGAATACTTAGGAGGGAATTCACCCCTCCACTTT. This translates into CASSEYLGGNSPLHF.

This sequence joins TRBV4-1 and TRBJ1-1; tentative D call: TRBD1 (6 bases). The V gene's germline CDR1 is MGHRA and CDR2 YSYEKL. The CDR3 sequence is 14 residues long. V gave up 0 bases and J gave up 11 bases, with 16 bases separating them. CDR3 nucleotides: TGCGCCAGCAGCCAAGAACAGGCGGCAAGGGGGGCTTTCTTT. Translated: CASSQEQAARGAFF.

The chain links TRBV30 to TRBJ2-3, with 8 positions matching TRBD1. CDR3 size: 15 residues. V was pared by 2 bases and J by 1 base, with 5 bases of the junction left unmatched. Germline V gene lookup returns CDR1 GTSNPN and CDR2 SVGIG (reference sequence). CDR3 sequence reads: CAWSLGGQGTDTQYF. The DNA of the CDR3 is TGTGCCTGGAGTTTAGGGGGACAGGGCACAGATACGCAGTATTTT.

The chain combines TRBV7-2 with TRBJ2-1; 7 bases agree with TRBD2. Germline V gene data show CDR1 as SGHTA and CDR2 as FQGNSA. This CDR3 is 15 amino acids long. The ends lost 0 bases at V and 4 bases at J; junction bases unmatched: 3. The CDR3 sequence is CASSLASGRYNEQFF. In DNA, the CDR3 is TGTGCCAGCAGCTTAGCTAGCGGGCGGTACAATGAGCAGTTCTTC.

The genes are TRBV18 and TRBJ2-3, with 8 positions matching TRBD2. V dropped 2 bases and J dropped 1; count of bases not matched to a gene: 2. The CDR3 contains 15 residues. The germline CDR1 and CDR2 sequences are KGHSH and LQKENI. The CDR3 loop reads CASSPAAGGTDTQYF. The DNA for the CDR3 is TGTGCCAGCTCACCAGCAGCGGGAGGCACAGATACGCAGTATTTT. Together with reference TRBV18 and TRBJ2-3, the CDR3 gives the full variable domain: NAGVMQNPRHLVRRRGQEARLRCSPMKGHSHVYWYRQLPEEGLKFMVYLQKENIIDESGMPKERFSAEFPKEGPSILRIQQVVRGDSAAYFCASSPAAGGTDTQYFGPGTRLTVL.

The J gene is TRBJ2-1, the V gene TRBV5-1, with TRBD2 matching over 7 bases. The length of the CDR3 is 17 residues. J lost 6 bases, V lost 4 bases, and 16 bases had no gene match. Germline V gene lookup returns CDR1 SGHRS and CDR2 YFSETQ. The CDR3 spells CASSPKVGDYPSNEQFF. DNA of the CDR3: TGCGCCAGCAGCCCCAAAGTGGGGGACTACCCCTCCAATGAGCAGTTCTTC.

This rearrangement joins TRBV30 to TRBJ1-3; D is uncertain. The CDR3 contains 13 residues. The germline V gene encodes CDR1 GTSNPN and CDR2 SVGIG (reference sequence). Deletions cut 3 bases from V and 9 bases from J, with 15 bases between. The CDR3 loop reads CAWSAPLSSTIYF. The CDR3 DNA reads TGTGCCTGGAGCGCCCCGTTAAGTAGCACCATATATTTT.

The chain carries TRBV5-1 and TRBJ2-1, with TRBD1 as a possible D gene (6 bases). V lost 4 bases and J 16 bases, leaving 21 bases between the germline ends. Germline V gene lookup returns CDR1 SGHRS and CDR2 YFSETQ. The length of the CDR3 is 13 residues. DNA for the CDR3: TGCGCCAGCAGCCCGTTAAACTCAGGGGTTCCCTTCTTC. Translating it yields CASSPLNSGVPFF.

This sequence joins TRBV11-2 and TRBJ1-3; D is unclear. V gave up 3 bases and J gave up 8 bases, with 17 bases separating them. CDR1 SGHAT and CDR2 FQNNGV come from the germline V gene. The CDR3 has 15 amino acids. The CDR3 here is CASSFVGGSRDTIYF. The CDR3 bases are TGTGCCAGCAGCTTTGTAGGTGGTAGTCGGGACACCATATATTTT.

The chain combines TRBV7-8 with TRBJ1-1; D is unresolved. Germline assignment: CDR1 SGHVS and CDR2 FQNEAQ. The CDR3 sequence is 16 residues long. V dropped 3 bases and J dropped 0 bases, with 14 bases sitting between them. The CDR3 loop reads CASSFVSGRMNTEAFF. The CDR3 DNA sequence: TGTGCCAGCAGCTTCGTCTCAGGCAGGATGAACACTGAAGCTTTCTTT.

This clone was picked up one time. The chain has TRBV30 and TRBJ2-7; the match to TRBD2 covers 12 bases. Trimming took 2 bases from V and 3 from J; bases not matched to a gene: 14. The germline gives CDR1 GTSNPN, CDR2 SVGIG (reference sequence). The CDR3 length is 18 residues. CDR3 DNA sequence: TGTGCCTGGAGTAAAAAGGAGTCCCGGACTAGCGGGATCTACGAGCAGTACTTC. Amino acids: CAWSKKESRTSGIYEQYF.